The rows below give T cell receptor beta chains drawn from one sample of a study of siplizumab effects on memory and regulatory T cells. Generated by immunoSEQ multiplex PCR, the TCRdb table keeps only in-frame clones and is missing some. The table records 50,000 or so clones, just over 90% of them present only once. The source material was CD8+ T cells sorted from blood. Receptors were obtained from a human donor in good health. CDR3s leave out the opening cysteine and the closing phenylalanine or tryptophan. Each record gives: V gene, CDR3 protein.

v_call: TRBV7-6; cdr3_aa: ASSLGSGGGFQETQY
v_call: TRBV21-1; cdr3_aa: ASSNVLNAYEQY
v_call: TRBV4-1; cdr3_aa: ASSQNSGANVLT
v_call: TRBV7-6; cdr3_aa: ASSGETYGYT
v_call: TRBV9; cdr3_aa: ASSVEGAGGGDTQY
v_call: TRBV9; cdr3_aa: ASTGGTNYGYT
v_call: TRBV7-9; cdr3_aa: ASTLLGTGHGEQY
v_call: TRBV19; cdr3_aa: ASSAGTEAF
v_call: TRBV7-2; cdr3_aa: ASSYQGGSYNEQF
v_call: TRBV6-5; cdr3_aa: ASSPGTLPEQF
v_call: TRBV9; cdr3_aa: ASSEPRGDEQF
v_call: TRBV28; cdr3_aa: ASSLDRTTFSDGYT
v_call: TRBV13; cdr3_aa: ASSLRTGFYEQY
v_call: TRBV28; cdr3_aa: ASSFGQGGADTQY
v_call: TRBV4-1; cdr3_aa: ASSQGPLGAEAF